This entry lists 24 T cell receptor beta chains sequenced from one sample in a study of CD8 T cells in ankylosing spondylitis. TCRdb analysed the 5' RACE reads with MiXCR anew, one entry per CDR3 protein. Of some 140,000 distinct CDR3 sequences in the sample, more than 15% were seen once. Regarding the study as a whole: Roughly 8 highly homologous variants made up a TCR beta motif, and this motif appeared characteristic of ankylosing spondylitis blood.

No antigen has been identified for these receptors. The material sequenced was blood, either unsorted or a sorted T cell fraction (not recorded which). These receptors were taken from a male donor with ankylosing spondylitis.

In its sample, this clonotype was seen a few times. CDR3 bases: TGTGCCACCAGCAGAAAAAGAAAAGGAACCACCCAAGGACAGGTTACCTACGAGCAGTACTTC. Amino acids: CATSRKRKGTTQGQVTYEQYF. V is TRBV15 and J is TRBJ2-7; 7 nucleotides match TRBD1. The CDR3 extends over 21 amino acids. The junction had 24 bases not matched to a gene; V was cut back by 2 bases and J by 2 bases. CDR1 and CDR2 from the germline V gene are LNHNV and YYDKDF (reference sequence).

This clonotype was observed a few times. This chain links TRBV7-8 with TRBJ2-7; a weak D match, TRBD1 (6 bases). Per germline, CDR1 SGHVS and CDR2 FQNEAQ. The V gene lost 3 bases and the J gene lost 5 bases, with 17 bases spanning the gap. This CDR3 region has 15 residues. CDR3 coding DNA: TGTGCCAGCAGCTTCCAGCCGGGACAAGGCCACGAGCAGTACTTC. Protein product: CASSFQPGQGHEQYF. Drawing the rest from reference TRBV7-8 and TRBJ2-7, the complete variable domain is GAGVSQSPRYKVAKRGQDVALRCDPISGHVSLFWYQQALGQGPEFLTYFQNEAQLDKSGLPSDRFFAERPEGSVSTLKIQRTQQEDSAVYLCASSFQPGQGHEQYFGPGTRLTVT.

The V call is TRBV5-1, the J call TRBJ2-2; no clear D. V was shortened by 0 bases and J by 8 bases, with 14 bases between the two germline ends. Looked up from germline, CDR1 is SGHRS and CDR2 is YFSETQ. The CDR3 length is 15 residues. In nucleotides, the CDR3 is TGCGCCAGCAGCTTGGAGGGTCATTCAGGAGGGGAGCTGTTTTTT. It codes for CASSLEGHSGGELFF.

The genes are TRBV5-1 and TRBJ2-7; 8 bases align to TRBD2. The CDR3 loop spans 14 amino acids. Germline V lookup: CDR1 SGHRS, CDR2 YFSETQ. With 4 bases clipped from V and 4 bases from J, the junction kept 7 bases outside the gene matches. The DNA of the CDR3 is TGCGCCAGCAGCGCCACCGGGACTAGTTACGAGCAGTACTTC. Its translation: CASSATGTSYEQYF.

The chain has TRBV4-3 and TRBJ2-1; possible D gene TRBD1, 5 bases. Germline V gene lookup returns CDR1 LGHNA and CDR2 YSLEER. The CDR3 length is 15 residues. Trimming stripped 5 bases from V and 7 bases from J, with 18 bases between. The CDR3 region has the DNA TGCGCCAGCAGCTGGAGCAGGGTCTCGTCGAATGAGCAGTTCTTC. It yields the protein CASSWSRVSSNEQFF.

This clonotype was seen a few times. The V and J genes are TRBV7-9 and TRBJ2-3; no reliable D call. The germline V and J ends were trimmed by 5 bases and 2 bases, with 11 bases remaining between them. CDR3 length: 14 amino acids. Germline lookup yields CDR1 SEHNR and CDR2 FQNEAQ (reference sequence). CDR3 DNA sequence: TGTGCCAGCAGCCCCACCAGAGTCACAGATACGCAGTATTTT. This translates into CASSPTRVTDTQYF.

This clonotype has more than one count but fewer than ten. V is TRBV28 and J is TRBJ2-3, with 8 bases fitting TRBD2. The trim removed 7 bases at V and 4 bases at J, leaving 22 bases unmatched. CDR1 is MDHEN, CDR2 SYDVKM, per germline. The CDR3 consists of 19 residues. CDR3 sequence: CASNMALSSQREWADTQYF. For the CDR3, the DNA is TGTGCCAGCAACATGGCCCTTAGTTCTCAGCGGGAGTGGGCAGATACGCAGTATTTT.

The table lists this clonotype with a few counts. The CDR3 sequence: CSTVEGLDTEAFF. CDR3 bases: TGCAGTACCGTAGAGGGTTTGGACACTGAAGCTTTCTTT. V and J are TRBV20-1 and TRBJ1-1; D unclear. CDR1 DFQATT and CDR2 SNEGSKA come from the germline V gene (reference sequence). V dropped 8 bases and J dropped 3 bases, with 16 bases sitting between them. There are 13 residues in the CDR3.

This clonotype appeared many times. This chain joins TRBV24-1 and TRBJ2-2; the match to TRBD1 covers 7 bases. Looked up from germline, CDR1 is KGHDR and CDR2 is SFDVKD. The V gene end was trimmed by 0 bases and the J gene end by 0 bases; junction bases not matched to a gene: 3. The CDR3 has 17 amino acids. CDR3 region: CATSDLQTGSNTGELFF. CDR3 coding DNA: TGTGCCACCAGTGATTTGCAGACAGGGTCGAACACCGGGGAGCTGTTTTTT.

The chain uses TRBV28 and TRBJ2-3, with D perhaps TRBD1 (5 bases). In germline, CDR1 is MDHEN, CDR2 SYDVKM. V was clipped by 1 base and J by 0 bases, with 14 bases between them. This CDR3 spans 17 amino acids. The CDR3 DNA is TGTGCCAGCAGTTTATCCCCCCAGGGTATCAGCACAGATACGCAGTATTTT. Its protein is CASSLSPQGISTDTQYF. The full variable domain, in which reference TRBV28 and TRBJ2-3 provide the parts outside the CDR3, is DVKVTQSSRYLVKRTGEKVFLECVQDMDHENMFWYRQDPGLGLRLIYFSYDVKMKEKGDIPEGYSVSREKKERFSLILESASTNQTSMYLCASSLSPQGISTDTQYFGPGTRLTVL.

This rearrangement joins TRBV5-1 to TRBJ2-7; 7 nucleotides match TRBD2. CDR1 is SGHRS, CDR2 YFSETQ, per germline. Unmatched junction bases numbered 7, after V lost 4 bases and J lost 0 bases. This CDR3 is 15 amino acids long. CDR3: CASSVPGRNSYEQYF. DNA of the CDR3: TGCGCCAGCAGCGTCCCCGGGAGGAACTCCTACGAGCAGTACTTC.

There are a few counts of this clonotype. V is TRBV14 and J is TRBJ1-2; tentative D call: TRBD1 (6 bases). This CDR3 region has 16 residues. Germline V gene data show CDR1 as SGHDN and CDR2 as FVKESK. V gave up 4 bases and J gave up 7 bases, with 22 bases separating them. The CDR3 loop reads CASSPEGGQRAGGYTF. CDR3 nucleotides: TGTGCCAGCAGCCCCGAAGGGGGTCAGAGGGCCGGTGGCTACACCTTC.

The V gene is TRBV5-5, the J gene TRBJ2-1; 8 bases are shared with TRBD1. With V trimmed by 3 bases and J by 10 bases, 6 bases remained unmatched. This CDR3 has 13 residues. Germline loops: CDR1 SGHKS, CDR2 YYEKEE (reference sequence). The CDR3 sequence: CASSSTGGGEQFF. The CDR3 nucleotides are TGTGCCAGCAGCTCCACAGGGGGTGGGGAGCAGTTCTTC.

The chain recombines TRBV14 with TRBJ2-5; D assignment may be TRBD1 or TRBD2 (5 bases each). Trimming shortened V by 3 bases and J by 5 bases, and 10 bases separated the two germline ends. Per germline, CDR1 SGHDN and CDR2 FVKESK. The CDR3 has 13 amino acids. The CDR3: CASSHYRRETQYF. The CDR3 region has the DNA TGTGCCAGCAGCCATTACAGGAGGGAGACCCAGTACTTC.

This clonotype was counted a few times. This chain links TRBV27 with TRBJ2-7; D is perhaps TRBD1 (5 bases). V lost 7 bases, J lost 3 bases, and 13 bases lay in between. This CDR3 is 13 amino acids long. Germline loops: CDR1 MNHEY, CDR2 SMNVEV (reference sequence). The CDR3: CASTLGQGYEQYF. CDR3 coding DNA: TGTGCCAGCACCCTGGGGCAGGGCTACGAGCAGTACTTC.

The chain couples TRBV2 to TRBJ2-3, with no clear D. The CDR3 has 14 amino acids. V was shortened by 3 bases and J by 5 bases, with 12 bases between the two germline ends. Germline CDR1 reads SNHLY; CDR2 reads FYNNEI. CDR3 bases: TGTGCCAGCAGTGAGGGTCCCTTTGGAGATACGCAGTATTTT. Its translation: CASSEGPFGDTQYF.

The chain carries TRBV5-1 and TRBJ2-7; the D gene is possibly TRBD2 (6 bases). The V gene lost 4 bases and the J gene lost 2 bases, with 19 bases spanning the gap. The CDR3 runs to 16 residues. Germline V gene lookup returns CDR1 SGHRS and CDR2 YFSETQ. CDR3 loop: CASSPGVGGRAYEQYF. CDR3 bases: TGCGCCAGCAGCCCGGGGGTAGGCGGCAGGGCCTACGAGCAGTACTTC. Drawing the rest from reference TRBV5-1 and TRBJ2-7, the complete variable domain is KAGVTQTPRYLIKTRGQQVTLSCSPISGHRSVSWYQQTPGQGLQFLFEYFSETQRNKGNFPGRFSGRQFSNSRSEMNVSTLELGDSALYLCASSPGVGGRAYEQYFGPGTRLTVT.

This chain links TRBV9 with TRBJ2-2; TRBD2 is a possible D gene (6 bases). V was clipped by 3 bases and J by 0 bases, with 9 bases between them. The CDR3 is 15 amino acids. The germline gives CDR1 SGDLS, CDR2 YYNGEE. CDR3 in amino acids: CASSGRDANTGELFF. CDR3 in DNA: TGTGCCAGCAGCGGGAGGGACGCGAACACCGGGGAGCTGTTTTTT.

This clonotype was observed a few times. This chain uses TRBV24-1 with TRBJ2-2; 8 bases align to TRBD1. The CDR3 spans 17 residues. J lost 1 base, V lost 1 base, and 4 bases had no gene match. The germline CDR1 and CDR2 sequences are KGHDR and SFDVKD. CDR3 sequence (DNA): TGTGCCACCAGTGATTTAACCGGGACAGGGAACACCGGGGAGCTGTTTTTT. Translation gives CATSDLTGTGNTGELFF.

The chain combines TRBV7-9 with TRBJ1-2; TRBD1 agrees at 8 bases. CDR1 is SEHNR and CDR2 is FQNEAQ in the germline V gene (reference sequence). V was clipped by 5 bases and J by 8 bases; unmatched bases: 7. There are 13 residues in the CDR3. This chain's CDR3 is CASSADRGKGYTF. The CDR3 DNA follows: TGTGCCAGCAGCGCAGACAGGGGTAAAGGCTACACCTTC.

This clonotype was recorded many times. The chain couples TRBV29-1 to TRBJ2-1; D is possibly TRBD1 (6 bases). V gave up 2 bases and J gave up 5 bases, with 19 bases separating them. This CDR3 contains 16 residues. Germline assignment: CDR1 SQVTM and CDR2 ANQGSEA. This CDR3 reads CSVEYWRQGHNNEQFF. In DNA, the CDR3 is TGCAGCGTTGAATATTGGAGGCAGGGGCACAACAATGAGCAGTTCTTC.

The chain links TRBV2 to TRBJ2-2; TRBD1 agrees at 7 bases. The CDR3 has 18 residues. CDR1 and CDR2 (germline): SNHLY, FYNNEI. V lost 3 bases, J lost 1 base, and 11 bases stayed unmatched. The CDR3 protein is CASSDNRGMMVNTGELFF. For the CDR3, the DNA is TGTGCCAGCAGTGATAACAGGGGAATGATGGTGAACACCGGGGAGCTGTTTTTT.

This clonotype was seen a few times. The chain is built from TRBV11-2 and TRBJ1-2; the D is unclear. CDR1 and CDR2 from the germline V gene are SGHAT and FQNNGV. The CDR3 loop spans 13 amino acids. V lost 1 base and J 3 bases, leaving 6 bases between the germline ends. The CDR3 nucleotides are TGTGCCAGCAGCTTAGGGGCGGACTATGGCTACACCTTC. Amino acids: CASSLGADYGYTF.

In DNA form, the CDR3 reads TGTGCCAGCAGCTTTGCAGGGGGCTACGAGCAGTACTTC. This translates into CASSFAGGYEQYF. The chain couples TRBV7-9 to TRBJ2-7; 7 bases map to TRBD1. With V trimmed by 3 bases and J by 3 bases, 2 bases remained unmatched. The CDR3 has 13 residues. The germline CDR1 and CDR2 sequences are SEHNR and FQNEAQ (reference sequence).